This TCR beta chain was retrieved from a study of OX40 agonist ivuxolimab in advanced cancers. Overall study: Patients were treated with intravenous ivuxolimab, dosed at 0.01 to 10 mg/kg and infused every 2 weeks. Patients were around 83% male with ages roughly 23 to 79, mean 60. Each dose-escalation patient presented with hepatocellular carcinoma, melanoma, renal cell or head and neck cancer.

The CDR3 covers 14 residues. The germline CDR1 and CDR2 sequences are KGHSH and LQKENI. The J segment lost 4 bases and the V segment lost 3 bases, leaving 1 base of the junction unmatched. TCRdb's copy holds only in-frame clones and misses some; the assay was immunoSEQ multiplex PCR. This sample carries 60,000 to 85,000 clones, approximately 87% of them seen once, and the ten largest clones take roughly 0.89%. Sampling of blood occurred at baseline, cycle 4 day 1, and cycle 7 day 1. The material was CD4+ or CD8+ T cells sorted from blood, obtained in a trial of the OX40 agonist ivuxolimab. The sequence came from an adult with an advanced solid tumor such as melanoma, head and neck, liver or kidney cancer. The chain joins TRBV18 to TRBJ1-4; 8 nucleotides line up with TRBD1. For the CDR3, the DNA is TGTGCCAGCTCACCGGGACAGGTTAATGAAAAACTGTTTTTT. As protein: CASSPGQVNEKLFF.